This T cell receptor beta chain was sequenced during a study of shared clonotypes between healthy human individuals. Naive CD8 cells, CD45RO-negative and positively selected for CCR7, excluded terminally differentiated effector memory CD45RA+ cells. Donors had no recently reported acute infections or vaccinations and were HIV-negative. There are 15 residues in the CDR3. Trimming stripped 0 bases from V and 5 bases from J, with 10 bases between. Germline values: CDR1 MNHEY, CDR2 SVGAGI. Across several immunoSEQ plates, the genomic DNA of each subset was split evenly. Measured with immunoSEQ multiplex PCR; TCRdb has only the in-frame clones, and not every one. The sample carries roughly 2,000,000 clones, approximately 95% recorded once.

Sequencing was performed on naive CD8+ T cells sorted from blood. This chain links TRBV6-5 with TRBJ2-2, with D tentatively TRBD2 (5 bases). This TCR came from a man between 18 and 35 years old in good health. The CDR3 loop is CASSYSVGETGELFF. CDR3 nucleotides: TGTGCCAGCAGTTACTCGGTCGGGGAAACCGGGGAGCTGTTTTTT.